This T cell receptor beta chain emerged from a study of metastatic and nonmetastatic thyroid tumors. Overall study findings and caveats: Benign nodules reportedly had significantly lower TCR beta diversity than malignant thyroid tumors in blood and tumor.

This clone is labeled medium-sized. As yet, its antigen is unknown. Not a single patient had been given any form of treatment at any point before undergoing thyroid surgery. TCRdb re-clonotyped the PCR reads through MiXCR. The sample contains tens of thousands of clones, approximately 24% of which appear only once. J lost 2 bases, V lost 0 bases, and 3 bases had no gene match. Germline V CDR1 and CDR2: MNHEY, SVGAGI. This CDR3 contains 15 residues. The sequence came from a female donor with papillary thyroid cancer or a benign thyroid nodule (not recorded which). Some clones in this sample may be carry-over from other donors' samples. The rearrangement joins TRBV6-5 to TRBJ1-2; 7 nucleotides align to TRBD1. Sequenced input: tumor tissue. Here the CDR3 reads CASSYSTGRNYGYTF. DNA of the CDR3: TGTGCCAGCAGTTACTCGACAGGGCGGAACTATGGCTACACCTTC.